The 23 T cell receptor beta chains below come from one sample, sequenced in a study of Graves' ophthalmopathy and Graves' hyperthyroidism. The study amplified TCR beta CDR3 regions using RNA transcripts. A first-round RT-PCR used HTBI primers, followed by a second-round multiplex PCR. TCRdb used MiXCR to reprocess the multiplex PCR reads, holding one entry per CDR3 protein. The data contain 360,000 or so distinct CDR3 sequences, around 20% of them singletons. The sample comprised peripheral blood. The receptors stem from a woman aged 18 to 35 with Graves' ophthalmopathy.

This clonotype has ten or more counts. The chain joins TRBV28 to TRBJ1-2; D uncertain. CDR1 and CDR2 from the germline V gene are MDHEN and SYDVKM. V was cut by 2 bases and J by 5 bases, with 15 bases left in between. The CDR3 has 15 residues. The CDR3 DNA sequence: TGTGCCAGCAGTTTAACCCCGAGGCTCGGTTATGGCTACACCTTC. It translates to CASSLTPRLGYGYTF.

There are many counts of this clonotype. The gene calls are TRBV12-3 or TRBV12-4 and TRBJ1-2; D not resolved. The CDR3 contains 13 residues. The V gene lost 6 bases and the J gene lost 5 bases, with 13 bases spanning the gap. This CDR3 is CASSHPGKYGYTF. The CDR3 DNA sequence: TGTGCCAGCAGCCACCCGGGGAAATATGGCTACACCTTC.

V usage is TRBV11-2 and J usage is TRBJ2-2; D gene ambiguous. Per the germline V gene, CDR1 is SGHAT and CDR2 is FQNNGV. The length of the CDR3 is 15 residues. V was cut by 0 bases and J by 2 bases, with 7 bases left in between. The CDR3 DNA follows: TGTGCCAGCAGCTTAGAACAGTTAAACACCGGGGAGCTGTTTTTT. Protein: CASSLEQLNTGELFF.

This clonotype was counted at least ten times. The chain employs TRBV29-1 and TRBJ2-5; 9 bases line up with TRBD1. CDR3 length equals 13 residues. The germline V gene has CDR1 SQVTM and CDR2 ANQGSEA. Germline trimming cut 6 bases from V and 5 bases from J; bases unmatched to any gene: 7. CDR3 DNA: TGCAGCGTAGACGGACAGGGGAGGGAGACCCAGTACTTC. Protein product: CSVDGQGRETQYF.

This clonotype came up many times. This chain joins TRBV18 and TRBJ1-2; D might be TRBD1 (5 bases). This CDR3 contains 15 residues. From germline, CDR1 is KGHSH and CDR2 LQKENI. Trimming pared 3 bases from V and 0 bases from J, leaving 11 bases between. CDR3 amino acids: CASSPIQGPNYGYTF. DNA of the CDR3: TGTGCCAGCTCACCTATTCAGGGTCCTAACTATGGCTACACCTTC.

This clonotype has a count of ten or more. The genes are TRBV6-2 or TRBV6-3 and TRBJ1-2, with D unresolved. The CDR3 loop spans 14 amino acids. From germline, CDR1 is MNHEY and CDR2 SVGEGT. V was cut by 6 bases and J by 3 bases, with 14 bases left in between. This CDR3 reads CASRTDPKDYGYTF. CDR3 in DNA: TGTGCCAGCAGGACGGACCCCAAGGACTATGGCTACACCTTC.

This clonotype came up many times. This chain joins TRBV20-1 and TRBJ2-7; D uncertain. The CDR3 runs 11 residues. Germline V gene sequence: CDR1 DFQATT, CDR2 SNEGSKA (reference sequence). The ends were cut back, 5 bases at V and 7 bases at J, with 12 bases in the middle. This CDR3 reads CSAPSTGEQYF. CDR3 coding DNA: TGCAGTGCTCCATCGACTGGGGAGCAGTACTTC.

In this sample, this clonotype turned up many times. The chain employs TRBV7-9 and TRBJ1-1, with TRBD1 identical over 9 bases. Looked up from germline, CDR1 is SEHNR and CDR2 is FQNEAQ (reference sequence). The ends lost 3 bases at V and 7 bases at J; junction bases unmatched: 3. CDR3 length: 13 amino acids. Here the CDR3 DNA reads TGTGCCAGCAGCTTCGGACAGGGGTTTGAAGCTTTCTTT. It encodes CASSFGQGFEAFF.

This sequence joins TRBV11-3 and TRBJ1-2; D not certain. V lost 5 bases and J lost 2, with 12 bases in between. Germline loops: CDR1 SGHNT, CDR2 YENEEA. The CDR3 consists of 14 residues. The CDR3 sequence: CASSHLGSNYGYTF. Written as DNA, the CDR3 is TGTGCCAGCAGCCACTTGGGGTCCAACTATGGCTACACCTTC.

This clonotype showed up many times. The genes are TRBV28 and TRBJ1-6, with 7 bases lining up with TRBD1. The CDR3 is made up of 15 amino acids. With 5 bases clipped from V and 8 bases from J, the junction kept 9 bases outside the gene matches. CDR1 and CDR2 (germline): MDHEN, SYDVKM. In DNA form, the CDR3 reads TGTGCCAGCAGTCAAACAGGGGTGTCAGATTCACCCCTCCACTTT. This encodes CASSQTGVSDSPLHF.

The V gene is TRBV7-2, the J gene TRBJ2-7; TRBD2 matches 9 bases. With 1 base clipped from V and 0 bases from J, the junction kept 4 bases outside the gene matches. The germline gives CDR1 SGHTA, CDR2 FQGNSA. The CDR3 consists of 16 residues. DNA for the CDR3: TGTGCCAGCAGCTTAGGGCCAGCGGGGGGCTCCTACGAGCAGTACTTC. Translation: CASSLGPAGGSYEQYF.

Only one count was recorded for this clonotype. The chain employs TRBV5-6 and TRBJ1-1; D is unresolved. The ends were cut back, 4 bases at V and 3 bases at J, with 7 bases in the middle. Germline V gene data show CDR1 as SGHDT and CDR2 as YYEEEE. There are 12 residues in the CDR3. CDR3 sequence reads: CASSRMDTEAFF. The DNA of the CDR3 is TGTGCCAGCAGCCGCATGGACACTGAAGCTTTCTTT.

This chain links TRBV28 with TRBJ2-7, with a weak D call TRBD2 (5 bases). Between the trimmed V and J ends, which lost 5 bases and 3 bases, there was a span of 14 bases. The germline V gene encodes CDR1 MDHEN and CDR2 SYDVKM. The CDR3 is made up of 14 amino acids. CDR3 DNA sequence: TGTGCCAGCAGTCAGCGGACGGGGATCTACGAGCAGTACTTC. Protein: CASSQRTGIYEQYF.

This clonotype was seen repeatedly, ten times or more. The V gene is TRBV6-5, the J gene TRBJ1-1; D may be TRBD1 (5 bases). V was clipped by 4 bases and J by 0 bases, with 12 bases between them. The CDR3 has 15 residues. The germline V gene encodes CDR1 MNHEY and CDR2 SVGAGI. CDR3 DNA sequence: TGTGCCAGCAGTTGGTCGGGACGGATGAACACTGAAGCTTTCTTT. It codes for CASSWSGRMNTEAFF.

This clonotype was observed at least ten times. The V call is TRBV5-5, the J call TRBJ1-3, with D hard to call. This CDR3 comprises 16 residues. V lost 1 base, J lost 0 bases, and 11 bases lay in between. CDR1 and CDR2 from the germline V gene are SGHKS and YYEKEE (reference sequence). This CDR3 reads CASSLSTFRSGNTIYF. CDR3 DNA sequence: TGTGCCAGCAGCTTGAGTACATTTCGCTCTGGAAACACCATATATTTT. The full variable domain, in which reference TRBV5-5 and TRBJ1-3 provide the parts outside the CDR3, is DAGVTQSPTHLIKTRGQQVTLRCSPISGHKSVSWYQQVLGQGPQFIFQYYEKEERGRGNFPDRFSARQFPNYSSELNVNALLLGDSALYLCASSLSTFRSGNTIYFGEGSWLTVV.

This rearrangement joins TRBV12-3 or TRBV12-4 to TRBJ2-5, with unresolved D. V gave up 4 bases and J gave up 3 bases, with 12 bases separating them. This CDR3 has 14 residues. CDR3 region: CASSSLSAKETQYF. CDR3 DNA: TGTGCCAGCAGTTCCCTCAGCGCCAAAGAGACCCAGTACTTC.

The sample holds many counts of this clonotype. J is TRBJ2-7 and V is TRBV29-1; 10 positions agree with TRBD2. V was pared by 5 bases and J by 7 bases, with 2 bases of the junction left unmatched. Germline-derived CDR1 and CDR2 are SQVTM and ANQGSEA. The CDR3 length is 11 residues. CDR3: CSVPSGGEQYF. CDR3 DNA: TGCAGCGTTCCTAGCGGGGGTGAGCAGTACTTC.

In this sample, this clonotype turned up many times. This rearrangement joins TRBV20-1 to TRBJ2-7; tentative D call: TRBD1 (5 bases). V was clipped by 1 base and J by 6 bases, with 10 bases between them. The CDR3 has 12 residues. The germline gives CDR1 DFQATT, CDR2 SNEGSKA (reference sequence). This CDR3 is CSARVGPGEQYF. The CDR3 nucleotides read TGCAGTGCTAGAGTGGGGCCAGGCGAGCAGTACTTC.

The genes are TRBV6-1 and TRBJ1-5; D uncertain. The CDR3 has 14 amino acids. V was trimmed by 8 bases and J by 6 bases, leaving 17 bases between them. Germline V gene data show CDR1 as MNHNS and CDR2 as SASEGT. This chain's CDR3 is CASVREPGSQPQHF. The DNA of the CDR3 is TGTGCCAGCGTAAGGGAGCCGGGGTCTCAGCCCCAGCATTTT.

This clonotype was counted many times. One end of the junction does not line up with germline, which may come from a read error. The V gene is TRBV19, the J gene TRBJ1-1; D gene unclear. CDR1 and CDR2 (germline): LNHDA, SQIVND (reference sequence). This CDR3 has 14 residues. CDR3 nucleotide sequence: TGTGCCAGTAGTCCCAGACTGAAGAACGCTGAAGCTTTCTTT. This sequence encodes CASSPRLKNAEAFF.

The chain joins TRBV6-1 to TRBJ1-1; TRBD1 might be the D (5 bases). V was trimmed by 0 bases and J by 8 bases, leaving 19 bases between them. This CDR3 spans 16 amino acids. Germline V lookup: CDR1 MNHNS, CDR2 SASEGT. The chain's CDR3 is CASSEALWQGEIEAFF. The CDR3 DNA reads as TGTGCCAGCAGTGAAGCCCTATGGCAGGGAGAGATCGAAGCTTTCTTT.

This clonotype was seen repeatedly, ten times or more. The chain is built from TRBV6-4 and TRBJ2-2, with 7 bases identical to TRBD2. The CDR3 is made up of 14 amino acids. Germline V gene sequence: CDR1 MRHNA, CDR2 SNTAGT. The trim removed 11 bases at V and 2 bases at J, leaving 8 bases unmatched. Here the CDR3 DNA reads TGTGCCCCCGGGAGGCGGCCCAACACCGGGGAGCTGTTTTTT. Protein: CAPGRRPNTGELFF.

This clonotype occurred a few times. The chain is built from TRBV7-2 and TRBJ1-1, with 9 bases aligning to TRBD1. V lost 5 bases and J lost 14; bases outside the gene matches: 12. There are 13 residues in the CDR3. The germline CDR1 and CDR2 sequences are SGHTA and FQGNSA. This CDR3 reads CASSMGGDRDWFF. In DNA, the CDR3 is TGTGCCAGCAGCATGGGGGGGGACAGGGATTGGTTCTTT.